This passage covers 4 T cell receptor beta chains from one sample sequenced in a study of T cell repertoires in cytomegalovirus infection. No antigen has been identified for these receptors. MiXCR, run by TCRdb on the reads, gives a single entry per CDR3 protein. The sample lists around 800,000 distinct CDR3 sequences; around a third were seen once. Sequencing was performed on cultured CD8+ T cells from PBMCs, taken from culture after CMV antigen stimulation. The receptors here all came from a human donor in good health (CMV status not recorded). Some clones in this sample may be carry-over from other donors' samples.

The chain joins TRBV7-6 to TRBJ2-1, with 8 bases identical to TRBD2. The V gene end was trimmed by 3 bases and the J gene end by 4 bases; junction bases not matched to a gene: 8. From germline, CDR1 is SGHVS and CDR2 FNYEAQ. The CDR3 sequence is 16 residues long. The CDR3 nucleotides are TGTGCCAGCAGCTTTAGAGGACTAGCAGGGTACAATGAGCAGTTCTTC. This sequence encodes CASSFRGLAGYNEQFF.

This sequence joins TRBV7-9 and TRBJ1-6, with 7 bases fitting TRBD1. V shed 5 bases and J 5 bases; nucleotides not matched to a gene: 3. The CDR3 is made up of 14 amino acids. The germline CDR1 and CDR2 sequences are SEHNR and FQNEAQ (reference sequence). The CDR3 DNA reads as TGTGCCAGCAGCGTGGGACAGAATAATTCACCCCTCCACTTT. Protein product: CASSVGQNNSPLHF. Supplemented by reference TRBV7-9 and TRBJ1-6, the full variable domain reads DTGVSQNPRHKITKRGQNVTFRCDPISEHNRLYWYRQTLGQGPEFLTYFQNEAQLEKSRLLSDRFSAERPKGSFSTLEIQRTEQGDSAMYLCASSVGQNNSPLHFGNGTRLTVT.

The chain links TRBV5-1 to TRBJ2-7, with a tentative D call TRBD2 (5 bases). The germline gives CDR1 SGHRS, CDR2 YFSETQ. The CDR3 has 19 residues. The ends were cut back, 0 bases at V and 2 bases at J, with 24 bases in the middle. The CDR3 region has the DNA TGCGCCAGCAGCTTGGCGGGGAGATCCCGCACGACCGGGACCTACGAGCAGTACTTC. As protein: CASSLAGRSRTTGTYEQYF.

With respect to this clonotype: One base away lies a much larger clone, so this may be a sequencing read error. The chain joins TRBV7-6 to TRBJ2-1, with TRBD2 as a possible D gene (6 bases). This CDR3 comprises 16 residues. Trimming stripped 6 bases from V and 5 bases from J, with 20 bases between. Germline CDR1 SGHVS, CDR2 FNYEAQ. CDR3 coding DNA: TGTGCCAGCAGGCCCTCTCTAGTGGGGGGTGACAATGAGCAGTTCTTC. Protein: CASRPSLVGGDNEQFF.